This T cell receptor (beta chain) was obtained from a study of PD-L1 blockade in urothelial cancer. Overall study: Peripheral blood specimens exhibited a median yield of approximately 150,000 T cells.

Germline V gene lookup returns CDR1 KGHSY and CDR2 FQNENV. This CDR3 has 14 residues. Trimming took 2 bases from V and 2 from J, leaving 6 bases between them. Regarding time point: pretreatment peripheral blood. Generated by immunoSEQ multiplex PCR, the TCRdb table keeps only in-frame clones and is missing some. The table records approximately 50,000 clones, 82% of them present only once. The chain recombines TRBV16 with TRBJ2-2; D ambiguous. The input for sequencing was PBMCs, taken around atezolizumab (anti-PD-L1) treatment. This TCR derives from a man aged 50 or older with urothelial cancer. This CDR3 reads CASSQARNTGELFF. CDR3 bases: TGTGCCAGCAGCCAAGCGAGAAACACCGGGGAGCTGTTTTTT.